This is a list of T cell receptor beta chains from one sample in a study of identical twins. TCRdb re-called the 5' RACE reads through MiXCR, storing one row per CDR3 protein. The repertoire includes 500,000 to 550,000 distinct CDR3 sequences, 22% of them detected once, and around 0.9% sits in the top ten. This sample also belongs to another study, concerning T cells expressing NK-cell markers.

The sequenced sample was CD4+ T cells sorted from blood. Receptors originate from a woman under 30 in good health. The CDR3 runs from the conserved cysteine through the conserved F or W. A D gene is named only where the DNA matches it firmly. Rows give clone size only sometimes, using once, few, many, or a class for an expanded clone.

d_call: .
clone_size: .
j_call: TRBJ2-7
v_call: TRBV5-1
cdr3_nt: TGCGCCAGCAGCCACGACAGGCCCAGCGAGCAGTACTTC
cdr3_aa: CASSHDRPSEQYF

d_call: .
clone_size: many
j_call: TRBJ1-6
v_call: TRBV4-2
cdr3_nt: TGTGCCAGCAGCCAAGCGTTGGTTTCGTCACCCCTCCACTTT
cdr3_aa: CASSQALVSSPLHF

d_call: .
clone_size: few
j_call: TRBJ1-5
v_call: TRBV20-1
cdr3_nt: TGCAGTGCTAGTGCTGGGGATCAGCCCCAGCATTTT
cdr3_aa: CSASAGDQPQHF

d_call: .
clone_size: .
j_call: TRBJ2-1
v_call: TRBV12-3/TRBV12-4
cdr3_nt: TGTGCCAGCAGTTACGGAGACAGCAGCTCCTACAATGAGCAGTTCTTC
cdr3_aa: CASSYGDSSSYNEQFF

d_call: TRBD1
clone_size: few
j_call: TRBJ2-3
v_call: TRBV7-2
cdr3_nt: TGTGCCAGCAGCTTGGGACAGGCAGATACGCAGTATTTT
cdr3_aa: CASSLGQADTQYF

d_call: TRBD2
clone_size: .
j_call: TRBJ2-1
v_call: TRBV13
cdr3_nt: TGTGCCAGCAGCCCATCTAGCGGCCCCTCCTACAATGAGCAGTTCTTC
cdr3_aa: CASSPSSGPSYNEQFF

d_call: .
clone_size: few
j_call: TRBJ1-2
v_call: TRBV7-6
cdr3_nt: TGTGCCAGCAGCTTGGCAGGATCGTTCTCTGGCTACACCTTC
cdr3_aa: CASSLAGSFSGYTF

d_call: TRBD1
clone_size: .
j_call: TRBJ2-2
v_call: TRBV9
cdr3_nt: TGTGCCAGCAGCCCGGGGACAGGGTCTACCGGGGAGCTGTTTTTT
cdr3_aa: CASSPGTGSTGELFF

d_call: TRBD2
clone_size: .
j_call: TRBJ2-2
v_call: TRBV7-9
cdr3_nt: TGTGCCAGCAGCTTCGGACTAGCGCCTAACACCGGGGAGCTGTTTTTT
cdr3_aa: CASSFGLAPNTGELFF

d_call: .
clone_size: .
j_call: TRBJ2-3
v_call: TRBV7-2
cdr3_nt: TGTGCCAGCAGCTTGACCGGGTCAACGCAGTATTTT
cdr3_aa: CASSLTGSTQYF

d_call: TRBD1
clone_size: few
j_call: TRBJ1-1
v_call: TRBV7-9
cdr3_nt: TGTGCCAGCAGCGGGTACAGGGGTTCGTACACTGAAGCTTTCTTT
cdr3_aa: CASSGYRGSYTEAFF

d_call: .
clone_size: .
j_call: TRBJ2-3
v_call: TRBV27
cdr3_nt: TGTGCCAGCAGTCTGACTAGTAGGAATACGCAGTATTTT
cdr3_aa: CASSLTSRNTQYF

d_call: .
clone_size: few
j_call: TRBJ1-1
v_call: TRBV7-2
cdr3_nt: TGTGCCAGCAGCTTATTGGGTCGTGAAGCTTTCTTT
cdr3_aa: CASSLLGREAFF

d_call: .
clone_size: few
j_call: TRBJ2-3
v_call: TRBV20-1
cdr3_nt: TGCAGTGCGCCGGCGAGCACAGATACGCAGTATTTT
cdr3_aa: CSAPASTDTQYF

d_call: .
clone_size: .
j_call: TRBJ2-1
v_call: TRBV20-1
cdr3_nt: TGCAGTGCTAGAATCGGGGGTTATTACAATGAGCAGTTCTTC
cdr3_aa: CSARIGGYYNEQFF

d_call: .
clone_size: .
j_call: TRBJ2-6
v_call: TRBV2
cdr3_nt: TGTGCCAGCTTCTACAGGGATACCATATCTGGGGCCAACGTCCTGACTTTC
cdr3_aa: CASFYRDTISGANVLTF

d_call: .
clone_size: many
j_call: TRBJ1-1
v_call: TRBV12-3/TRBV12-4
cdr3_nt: TGTGCCAGCAGTTTCGTCACAGGGCCAGCTTTCTTT
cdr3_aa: CASSFVTGPAFF

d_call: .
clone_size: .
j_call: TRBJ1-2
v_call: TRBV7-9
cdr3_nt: TGTGCCAGCAGCCACCCCCGGACACAACCCTGGGGCTATGGCTACACCTTC
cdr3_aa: CASSHPRTQPWGYGYTF

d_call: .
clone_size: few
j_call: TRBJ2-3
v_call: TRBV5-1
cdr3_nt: TGCGCCAGCGCTGGGCGGGGCACAGATACGCAGTATTTT
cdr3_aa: CASAGRGTDTQYF

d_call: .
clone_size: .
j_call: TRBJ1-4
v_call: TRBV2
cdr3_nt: TGTGCCAGCGTCACCGGGAGTGAAAAACTGTTTTTT
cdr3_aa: CASVTGSEKLFF

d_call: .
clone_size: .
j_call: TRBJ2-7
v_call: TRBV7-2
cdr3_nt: TGTGCCAGCAGCTTATCGCGGGCGACCTACGAGCAGTACTTC
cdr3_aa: CASSLSRATYEQYF

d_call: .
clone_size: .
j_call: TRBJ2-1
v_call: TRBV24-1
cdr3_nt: TGTGCCACCAGTGACCTTGACCAGGATGAGCAGTTCTTC
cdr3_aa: CATSDLDQDEQFF

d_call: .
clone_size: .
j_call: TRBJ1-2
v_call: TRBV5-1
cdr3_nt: TGCGCCAGCAGCTTCGGGGAAGGTACTGATGGCTACACCTTC
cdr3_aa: CASSFGEGTDGYTF

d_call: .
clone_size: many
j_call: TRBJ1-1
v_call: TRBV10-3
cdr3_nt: TGTGCCATCAGGTCCGGGAAGAACACTGAAGCTTTCTTT
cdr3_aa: CAIRSGKNTEAFF

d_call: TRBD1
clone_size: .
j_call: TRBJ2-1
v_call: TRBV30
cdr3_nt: TGTGCCTGGAATAGTGACAGGGGCAATGAGCAGTTCTTC
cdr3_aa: CAWNSDRGNEQFF

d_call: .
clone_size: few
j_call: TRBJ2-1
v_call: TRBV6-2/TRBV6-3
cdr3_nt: TGTGCCAGCAGTTCGGTTGCTTACAATGAGCAGTTCTTC
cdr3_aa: CASSSVAYNEQFF

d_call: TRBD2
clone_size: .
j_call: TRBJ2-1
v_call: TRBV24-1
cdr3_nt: TGTGCCACCAGGGGGGGGGAATTCAATGAGCAGTTCTTC
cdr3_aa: CATRGGEFNEQFF

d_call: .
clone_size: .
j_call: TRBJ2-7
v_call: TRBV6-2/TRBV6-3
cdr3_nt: TGTGCCAGCAGTAAAATCGGTGATCACGAGCAGTACTTC
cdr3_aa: CASSKIGDHEQYF

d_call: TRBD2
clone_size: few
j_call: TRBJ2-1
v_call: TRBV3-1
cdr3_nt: TGTGCCAGCAGTCCCCACGATAGCGGGAGGTATGAGCAGTTCTTC
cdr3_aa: CASSPHDSGRYEQFF

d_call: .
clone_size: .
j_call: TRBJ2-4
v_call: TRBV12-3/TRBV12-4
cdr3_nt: TGTGCCAGCAGTTTTGGAGCCAAAAACATTCAGTACTTC
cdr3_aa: CASSFGAKNIQYF

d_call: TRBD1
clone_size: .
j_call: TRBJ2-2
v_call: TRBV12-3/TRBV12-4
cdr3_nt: TGTGCCAGCAGCTCATATCGACAGGGCGCCGGGGAGCTGTTTTTT
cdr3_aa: CASSSYRQGAGELFF

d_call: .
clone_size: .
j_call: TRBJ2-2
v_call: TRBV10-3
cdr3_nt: TGTGCCATCAGTCGCGAGAACACCGGGGAGCTGTTTTTT
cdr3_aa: CAISRENTGELFF

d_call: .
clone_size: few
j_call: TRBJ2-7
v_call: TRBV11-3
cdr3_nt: TGTGCCAGCAGCTTAGCCGGGGGGCGCGAGCAGTACTTC
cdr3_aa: CASSLAGGREQYF

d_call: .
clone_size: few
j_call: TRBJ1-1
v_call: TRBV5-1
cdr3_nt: TGCGCCAGCAGCATCCAGACGGGTCCGAACACTGAAGCTTTCTTT
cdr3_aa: CASSIQTGPNTEAFF

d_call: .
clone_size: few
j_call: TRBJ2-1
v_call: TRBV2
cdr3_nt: TGTGCCAGCAGTAAGGGGCGATGGGACAATGAGCAGTTCTTC
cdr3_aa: CASSKGRWDNEQFF

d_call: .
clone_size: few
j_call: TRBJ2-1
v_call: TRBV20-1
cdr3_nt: TGCAGTGCTAGATCCCGGAGCAACAATGAGCAGTTCTTC
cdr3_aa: CSARSRSNNEQFF

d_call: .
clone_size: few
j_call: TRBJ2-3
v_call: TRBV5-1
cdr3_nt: TGCGCCAGCAGCTTGGTGGTCCAGAGTCGGGAACGTGATACGCAGTATTTT
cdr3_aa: CASSLVVQSRERDTQYF

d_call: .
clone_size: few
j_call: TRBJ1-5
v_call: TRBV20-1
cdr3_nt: TGCAGTGCTCTGAATAGCAATCAGCCCCAGCATTTT
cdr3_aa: CSALNSNQPQHF

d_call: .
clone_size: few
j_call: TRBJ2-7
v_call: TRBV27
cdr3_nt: TGTGCCAGCAGTTCCCCCGGGCGTAGAGCGACTACCTACGAGCAGTACTTC
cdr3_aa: CASSSPGRRATTYEQYF

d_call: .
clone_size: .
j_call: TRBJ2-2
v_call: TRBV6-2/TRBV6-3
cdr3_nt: TGTGCCAGCAGTCGGGACATGGACACCGGGGAGCTGTTTTTT
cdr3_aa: CASSRDMDTGELFF

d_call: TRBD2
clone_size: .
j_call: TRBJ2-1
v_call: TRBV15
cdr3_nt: TGTGCCACCAGCAGTCTAGCGGGAGTTTTAGATGATGAGCAGTTCTTC
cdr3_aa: CATSSLAGVLDDEQFF

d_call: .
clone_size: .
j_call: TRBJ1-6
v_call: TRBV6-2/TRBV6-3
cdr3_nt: TGTGCCAGCAGTTACGGCCACGACTATAATTCACCCCTCCACTTT
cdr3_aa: CASSYGHDYNSPLHF

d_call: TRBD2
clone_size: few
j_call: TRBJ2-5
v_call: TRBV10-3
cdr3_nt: TGTGCCATCAGTGAGAATTTGCGGGGGTCTCAAGAGACCCAGTACTTC
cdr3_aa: CAISENLRGSQETQYF